This TCR beta chain was recovered during a study of T cells in localized non-small cell lung cancer. Repertoires were generated with immunoSEQ multiplex PCR, while TCRdb's copy carries only in-frame clones and drops some. The sample holds tens of thousands of clones, about 87% seen once. This clone counts as medium-sized. Its cognate antigen is unknown. Study findings and constraints: Prolonged overall survival went with higher T cell density in the blood. Measurement of T cell clonality placed uninvolved adjacent lung highest, above the level in tumor. Tumor samples were not multi-region, leaving intratumor heterogeneity unexcluded. The study detected a median roughly 57 of the top 100 tumor clones in adjacent lung.

This CDR3 comprises 16 residues. CDR1 is SGHDN, CDR2 FVKESK, per germline. V lost 3 bases to trimming and J lost 8 bases, with 17 bases between them. This specimen was peripheral blood, taken before any cancer treatment. The genes are TRBV14 and TRBJ1-6; TRBD1 might be the D (5 bases). This receptor was taken from a man aged 35-69 years with stage I squamous cell lung carcinoma. The CDR3 loop is CASSQGGFGVYSPLHF. The CDR3 DNA is TGTGCCAGCAGCCAGGGGGGTTTTGGAGTATATTCACCCCTCCACTTT. Full variable domain (missing parts from reference TRBV14 and TRBJ1-6): EAGVTQFPSHSVIEKGQTVTLRCDPISGHDNLYWYRRVMGKEIKFLLHFVKESKQDESGMPNNRFLAERTGGTYSTLKVQPAELEDSGVYFCASSQGGFGVYSPLHFGNGTRLTVT.